This is a list of T cell receptor beta chains from one sample in a study of technical replicates of blood from several donors. Measured with immunoSEQ multiplex PCR; TCRdb has only the in-frame clones, and not every one. The repertoire has tens of thousands of clones, roughly 94% of them found once; the top ten carry over 0.2%. Specimen: T cells isolated from PBMCs. The receptors here all came from a human donor in good health. Both conserved end residues are part of each CDR3. Each record gives: D gene, clone size, CDR3 length, V gene, J gene, CDR3 DNA, CDR3 protein. The D gene is left open where the match is weak. Clone size is given for some rows only: seen once, a few or many times, or a class if the clone is expanded.

-	-	17	TRBV5-1	TRBJ1-6	TGCGCCAGCAGCTTGGCCTTGGAAGGGGCGCGAAATTCACCCCTCCACTTT	CASSLALEGARNSPLHF
TRBD1	-	19	TRBV28	TRBJ1-5	TGTGCCAGCAGTTTATATCTAGGACAGGGGATCTCTAGCAATCAGCCCCAGCATTTT	CASSLYLGQGISSNQPQHF
-	-	18	TRBV12-5	TRBJ1-1	TGTGCTAGTGGTTTGGTACTAGGTCGGCGGGGGATGAACACTGAAGCTTTCTTT	CASGLVLGRRGMNTEAFF
TRBD1	once	15	TRBV18	TRBJ2-1	TGTGCCAGCTCACCGGAAAGAAACAGGGGAAATGAGCAGTTCTTC	CASSPERNRGNEQFF
-	-	13	TRBV11-3	TRBJ2-7	TGTGCCAGCAGCCCCGGGATTTCCTACGAGCAGTACTTC	CASSPGISYEQYF
-	once	12	TRBV7-3	TRBJ2-1	TGTGCCAGCAGCTTTACGCGAGATGAGCAGTTCTTC	CASSFTRDEQFF
TRBD2	-	14	TRBV6-5	TRBJ2-1	TGTGCCAGCAGTCCCCGGACTAGCGGGAATGAGCAGTTCTTC	CASSPRTSGNEQFF
-	once	15	TRBV6-1	TRBJ1-4	TGTGCCAGCAGTGAAACGGGGATGTTAAGTGAAAAACTGTTTTTT	CASSETGMLSEKLFF
-	-	15	TRBV4-2	TRBJ1-2	TGTGCCAGCAGCCAAGCTGACGGAGCTAACTATGGCTACACCTTC	CASSQADGANYGYTF
-	-	17	TRBV9	TRBJ2-1	TGTGCCAGCAGCGTAGTTGGAGCAACCTACTCCTACAATGAGCAGTTCTTC	CASSVVGATYSYNEQFF